The 27 T cell receptor beta chains below were found in one sample sequenced in a study of OX40 agonist ivuxolimab in advanced cancers. Assay used: immunoSEQ multiplex PCR; TCRdb lists only in-frame clones, some missing. The repertoire has 60,000 or so clones, 80% to 90% of them found once; the top ten carry over 5%. The input for sequencing was CD4+ or CD8+ T cells sorted from blood, taken in a trial of the OX40 agonist ivuxolimab. The receptors were gathered from an adult with an advanced solid tumor such as melanoma, head and neck, liver or kidney cancer.

The rearrangement uses TRBV5-4 and TRBJ1-2; D not resolved. Germline loops: CDR1 SGHNT, CDR2 YYREEE (reference sequence). The CDR3 runs to 15 residues. V was cut by 0 bases and J by 2 bases, with 11 bases left in between. The CDR3 sequence is CASSLEVGANYGYTF. CDR3 bases: TGTGCCAGCAGCTTGGAGGTCGGAGCGAACTATGGCTACACCTTC.

The chain couples TRBV14 to TRBJ2-5; TRBD1 agrees at 12 bases. This CDR3 has 16 residues. CDR1 SGHDN and CDR2 FVKESK come from the germline V gene. The V and J ends lost 1 base and 5 bases, in that order; junction bases with no gene match: 5. The CDR3 region has the DNA TGTGCCAGCAGCCAAGTGAGGGACAGGGGGCGGGAGACCCAGTACTTC. It is translated as CASSQVRDRGRETQYF.

The chain has TRBV29-1 and TRBJ2-2; 9 bases line up with TRBD2. With V trimmed by 4 bases and J by 5 bases, 5 bases remained unmatched. The CDR3 length is 14 residues. Germline V gene data show CDR1 as SQVTM and CDR2 as ANQGSEA. The CDR3 region has the DNA TGCAGCGTTGGCGGGAGGGTGGTTACCGGGGAGCTGTTTTTT. Translated, it gives CSVGGRVVTGELFF.

The genes are TRBV15 and TRBJ2-1; tentative D call: TRBD2 (6 bases). Trimming removed 0 bases from V and 3 bases from J, with 9 bases in between. There are 15 residues in the CDR3. CDR1 and CDR2 from the germline V gene are LNHNV and YYDKDF (reference sequence). Here the CDR3 DNA reads TGTGCCACCAGCAGAGATCGCGGGAACTACAATGAGCAGTTCTTC. Protein sequence: CATSRDRGNYNEQFF.

The chain uses TRBV5-6 and TRBJ1-1; D not resolved. The CDR3 is made up of 12 amino acids. Germline loops: CDR1 SGHDT, CDR2 YYEEEE. The V and J ends lost 3 bases and 1 base respectively, with 4 bases between them. CDR3 sequence (DNA): TGTGCCAGCAGCTGGGGGAACACTGAAGCTTTCTTT. This codes for CASSWGNTEAFF.

This clone was counted a single time. The CDR3 spells CASRAGGSYEQYF. The DNA for the CDR3 is TGTGCCAGCAGGGCAGGGGGCTCCTACGAGCAGTACTTC. The chain combines TRBV25-1 with TRBJ2-7; 7 bases line up with TRBD1. V was pared by 6 bases and J by 0 bases, with 2 bases of the junction left unmatched. In germline, CDR1 is MGHDK, CDR2 SYGVNS. The CDR3 has 13 residues.

The V and J genes are TRBV29-1 and TRBJ2-3; 7 bases match TRBD2. The germline CDR1 and CDR2 sequences are SQVTM and ANQGSEA. CDR3 length equals 14 residues. The junction had 8 bases not matched to a gene; V was cut back by 4 bases and J by 4 bases. The CDR3 DNA reads TGCAGCGTTGGATATGGGGGAGGGGCAGATACGCAGTATTTT. Protein: CSVGYGGGADTQYF.

The CDR3 sequence: CASSRDTNYNEQFF. The DNA for the CDR3 is TGTGCCAGCAGCAGGGACACCAACTACAATGAGCAGTTCTTC. This chain links TRBV27 with TRBJ2-1; perhaps TRBD1 as D (6 bases). Between the trimmed V and J ends, which lost 6 bases and 3 bases, there was a span of 12 bases. From germline, CDR1 is MNHEY and CDR2 SMNVEV (reference sequence). The length of the CDR3 is 14 residues.

This chain links TRBV7-2 with TRBJ2-5; 7 nucleotides line up with TRBD1. The germline V gene encodes CDR1 SGHTA and CDR2 FQGNSA. The CDR3 sequence is 14 residues long. The trim removed 4 bases at V and 5 bases at J, leaving 7 bases unmatched. The CDR3 nucleotides are TGTGCCAGCAGCTCGAGACAGGGTCCGGAGACCCAGTACTTC. The encoded protein is CASSSRQGPETQYF.

CDR3 nucleotides: TGTGCCAGCAGTGCTTCGACAGATTTTAATTCACCCCTCCACTTT. It translates to CASSASTDFNSPLHF. The rearrangement uses TRBV25-1 and TRBJ1-6; tentative D call: TRBD1 (5 bases). The V gene lost 4 bases and the J gene lost 6 bases, with 13 bases spanning the gap. CDR3 size: 15 residues. CDR1 MGHDK and CDR2 SYGVNS come from the germline V gene.

This chain uses TRBV4-3 with TRBJ1-6; 9 bases line up with TRBD1. CDR1 is LGHNA, CDR2 YSLEER, per germline. The CDR3 sequence is 14 residues long. The ends lost 1 base at V and 8 bases at J; junction bases unmatched: 0. The CDR3 spells CASSQGDRDSPLHF. DNA of the CDR3: TGCGCCAGCAGCCAAGGGGACAGGGATTCACCCCTCCACTTT.

For the CDR3, the DNA is TGTGCCAGCAGTGAACTAGCGGGCAAGGATACGCAGTATTTT. This sequence encodes CASSELAGKDTQYF. The chain links TRBV6-4 to TRBJ2-3; TRBD2 aligns across 9 bases. Trimming at V came to 3 bases and at J to 6 bases, leaving 4 bases not matched to a gene. The germline V gene encodes CDR1 MRHNA and CDR2 SNTAGT. CDR3 length equals 14 residues.

This clone showed up just once. The genes are TRBV5-6 and TRBJ2-5; TRBD1 aligns across 7 bases. The germline gives CDR1 SGHDT, CDR2 YYEEEE. The CDR3 contains 15 residues. Trimming cost V 2 bases and J 5 bases; bases outside gene matches: 9. CDR3 region: CASSFGQGVGETQYF. CDR3 sequence (DNA): TGTGCCAGCAGCTTCGGGCAGGGGGTTGGGGAGACCCAGTACTTC.

This clone was observed a handful of times. The chain uses TRBV29-1 and TRBJ2-7; the match to TRBD2 covers 7 bases. Germline-derived CDR1 and CDR2 are SQVTM and ANQGSEA. V shed 4 bases, J shed 2 bases, and the junction held 2 bases outside the gene matches. The CDR3 contains 12 residues. In DNA form, the CDR3 reads TGCAGCGTTGGGGGGGGTGCCTACGAGCAGTACTTC. It encodes CSVGGGAYEQYF.

J is TRBJ2-1 and V is TRBV5-1, with TRBD2 matching 9 bases. The ends lost 2 bases at V and 6 bases at J; junction bases unmatched: 6. Germline assignment: CDR1 SGHRS and CDR2 YFSETQ. This CDR3 is built from 15 residues. In DNA, the CDR3 is TGCGCCAGCAGCTTTAGTGCGGGAGGGTCCAATGAGCAGTTCTTC. The encoded protein is CASSFSAGGSNEQFF.

The rearrangement joins TRBV2 to TRBJ1-1, with a possible D match to TRBD1 (6 bases). The CDR3 has 13 amino acids. The V gene's germline CDR1 is SNHLY and CDR2 FYNNEI. Trimming pared 2 bases from V and 9 bases from J, leaving 13 bases between. The CDR3 coding sequence is TGTGCCAGCAGTGAAAAGGGGGGCAGGAAAGCTTTCTTT. Translated: CASSEKGGRKAFF. The variable domain in full, with the rest retrieved from reference TRBV2 and TRBJ1-1, is EPEVTQTPSHQVTQMGQEVILRCVPISNHLYFYWYRQILGQKVEFLVSFYNNEISEKSEIFDDQFSVERPDGSNFTLKIRSTKLEDSAMYFCASSEKGGRKAFFGQGTRLTVV.

The V and J genes are TRBV25-1 and TRBJ1-1, with D possibly matching TRBD1 (5 bases). Trimming left V 8 bases short and J 6 bases short, with 13 bases between. The CDR3 sequence is 12 residues long. CDR1 is MGHDK and CDR2 is SYGVNS in the germline V gene. The CDR3 region has the DNA TGTGCCAGCGGACACCCCGAGGCTGAAGCTTTCTTT. Protein: CASGHPEAEAFF.

The chain is built from TRBV7-9 and TRBJ2-7; tentative D call: TRBD1 (6 bases). Trimming pared 5 bases from V and 7 bases from J, leaving 15 bases between. Germline V lookup: CDR1 SEHNR, CDR2 FQNEAQ (reference sequence). This CDR3 comprises 13 residues. This CDR3 reads CASSRGLKEEQYF. For the CDR3, the DNA is TGTGCCAGCAGCAGGGGGTTAAAGGAGGAGCAGTACTTC.

This chain connects TRBV11-2 to TRBJ1-1, with 7 nucleotides matching TRBD1. V trimming: 5 bases; J trimming: 2 bases; junction bases outside the gene matches: 2. The CDR3 totals 13 residues. CDR1 SGHAT and CDR2 FQNNGV come from the germline V gene. The CDR3, as DNA: TGTGCCAGCAGCAGACAGGGCAACACTGAAGCTTTCTTT. Its translation: CASSRQGNTEAFF. Looking up the rest from reference TRBV11-2 and TRBJ1-1 gives the full variable domain: EAGVAQSPRYKIIEKRQSVAFWCNPISGHATLYWYQQILGQGPKLLIQFQNNGVVDDSQLPKDRFSAERLKGVDSTLKIQPAKLEDSAVYLCASSRQGNTEAFFGQGTRLTVV.

Comments on this clone: One end of the junction does not line up with germline, which may come from a read error. Other DNA sequences from this sample encode an identical CDR3 as well. The V and J genes are TRBV18 and TRBJ2-2; D may be TRBD1 or TRBD2 (5 bases each). CDR3 length equals 15 residues. The germline gives CDR1 KGHSH, CDR2 LQKENI. The CDR3 loop is CASSPTRGETGELFF. The CDR3 nucleotides read TGTGCCAGCTCACCTACTAGGGGAGAAACCGGGGAACTGTTTTTT.

This rearrangement joins TRBV5-1 to TRBJ2-5; 12 nucleotides line up with TRBD1. The V gene's germline CDR1 is SGHRS and CDR2 YFSETQ. V trimming: 4 bases; J trimming: 5 bases; junction bases outside the gene matches: 6. This CDR3 contains 15 residues. CDR3 loop: CASSTGTGGWETQYF. The CDR3 nucleotides read TGCGCCAGCAGCACCGGGACAGGGGGCTGGGAGACCCAGTACTTC.

The rearrangement uses TRBV7-6 and TRBJ2-2; 11 positions match TRBD1. CDR1 is SGHVS, CDR2 FNYEAQ, per germline. The CDR3 length is 15 residues. V shed 5 bases and J 4 bases; nucleotides not matched to a gene: 3. In DNA, the CDR3 is TGTGCCAGCAGCCGGGACAGGGGGGGCACCGGGGAGCTGTTTTTT. It encodes CASSRDRGGTGELFF.

The chain links TRBV9 to TRBJ2-1; a weak D match, TRBD2 (5 bases). The length of the CDR3 is 16 residues. Germline CDR1 and CDR2: SGDLS and YYNGEE. V lost 0 bases and J 0 bases, leaving 10 bases between the germline ends. The DNA for the CDR3 is TGTGCCAGCAGCGTAGAGGCACGGGGCTCCTACAATGAGCAGTTCTTC. Translated: CASSVEARGSYNEQFF. The variable domain in full, with the rest retrieved from reference TRBV9 and TRBJ2-1, is DSGVTQTPKHLITATGQRVTLRCSPRSGDLSVYWYQQSLDQGLQFLIQYYNGEERAKGNILERFSAQQFPDLHSELNLSSLELGDSALYFCASSVEARGSYNEQFFGPGTRLTVL.

CDR3 DNA sequence: TGTGCCAGTAGTAAGGGACAGATCTATGGCTACACCTTC. Protein sequence: CASSKGQIYGYTF. The chain recombines TRBV19 with TRBJ1-2, with TRBD1 matching over 7 bases. Germline loops: CDR1 LNHDA, CDR2 SQIVND (reference sequence). This CDR3 comprises 13 residues. V trimming: 4 bases; J trimming: 4 bases; junction bases outside the gene matches: 3.

The chain is built from TRBV19 and TRBJ2-1; D not resolved. Germline lookup yields CDR1 LNHDA and CDR2 SQIVND (reference sequence). The CDR3 is 16 residues long. Trimming took 2 bases from V and 4 from J, leaving 15 bases between them. The CDR3 sequence: CASSINPNPPYNEQFF. The CDR3 bases are TGTGCCAGTAGTATAAATCCGAACCCCCCTTACAATGAGCAGTTCTTC. The complete variable domain, with remaining parts taken from reference TRBV19 and TRBJ2-1, reads DGGITQSPKYLFRKEGQNVTLSCEQNLNHDAMYWYRQDPGQGLRLIYYSQIVNDFQKGDIAEGYSVSREKKESFPLTVTSAQKNPTAFYLCASSINPNPPYNEQFFGPGTRLTVL.

The chain links TRBV13 to TRBJ2-3; possibly TRBD2 for D (5 bases). The CDR3 has 15 amino acids. CDR1 is PRHDT, CDR2 FYEKMQ, per germline (reference sequence). V shed 3 bases and J shed 0 bases, with 10 bases lying between them. This chain's CDR3 is CASSFPAGSTDTQYF. The CDR3, as DNA: TGTGCCAGCAGCTTTCCCGCGGGTAGCACAGATACGCAGTATTTT.

This rearrangement joins TRBV5-4 to TRBJ1-6; D gene uncertain. CDR1 is SGHNT and CDR2 is YYREEE in the germline V gene (reference sequence). V was clipped by 4 bases and J by 0 bases, with 8 bases between them. The CDR3 length is 15 residues. CDR3: CASSRGSSYNSPLHF. The CDR3 nucleotides read TGTGCCAGCAGCCGAGGAAGCTCCTATAATTCACCCCTCCACTTT.